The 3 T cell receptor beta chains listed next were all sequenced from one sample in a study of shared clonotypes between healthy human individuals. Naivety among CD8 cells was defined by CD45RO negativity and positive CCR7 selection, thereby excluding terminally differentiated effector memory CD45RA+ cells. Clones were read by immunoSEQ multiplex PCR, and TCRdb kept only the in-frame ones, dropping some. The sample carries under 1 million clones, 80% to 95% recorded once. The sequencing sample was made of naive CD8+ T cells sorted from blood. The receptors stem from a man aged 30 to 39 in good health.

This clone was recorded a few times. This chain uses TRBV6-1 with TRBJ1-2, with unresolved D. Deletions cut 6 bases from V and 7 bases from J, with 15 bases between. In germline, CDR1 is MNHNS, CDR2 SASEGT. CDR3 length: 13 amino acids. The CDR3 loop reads CASRSGGTGGYTF. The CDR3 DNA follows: TGTGCCAGCAGGTCGGGAGGAACGGGTGGCTACACCTTC.

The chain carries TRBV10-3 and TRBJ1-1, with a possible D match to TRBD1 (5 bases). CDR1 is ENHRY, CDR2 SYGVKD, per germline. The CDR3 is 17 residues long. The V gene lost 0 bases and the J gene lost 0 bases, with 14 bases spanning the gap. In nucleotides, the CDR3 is TGTGCCATCAGTGAGTCTGGGGCAGCAAGTGTGAACACTGAAGCTTTCTTT. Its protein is CAISESGAASVNTEAFF.

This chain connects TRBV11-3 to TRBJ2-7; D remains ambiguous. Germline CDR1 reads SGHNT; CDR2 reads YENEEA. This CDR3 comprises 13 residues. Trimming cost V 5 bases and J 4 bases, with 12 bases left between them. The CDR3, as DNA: TGTGCCAGCAGCGAAGGTTTTGCGTACGAGCAGTACTTC. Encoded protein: CASSEGFAYEQYF. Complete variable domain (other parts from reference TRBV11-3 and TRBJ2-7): EAGVVQSPRYKIIEKKQPVAFWCNPISGHNTLYWYLQNLGQGPELLIRYENEEAVDDSQLPKDRFSAERLKGVDSTLKIQPAELGDSAVYLCASSEGFAYEQYFGPGTRLTVT.